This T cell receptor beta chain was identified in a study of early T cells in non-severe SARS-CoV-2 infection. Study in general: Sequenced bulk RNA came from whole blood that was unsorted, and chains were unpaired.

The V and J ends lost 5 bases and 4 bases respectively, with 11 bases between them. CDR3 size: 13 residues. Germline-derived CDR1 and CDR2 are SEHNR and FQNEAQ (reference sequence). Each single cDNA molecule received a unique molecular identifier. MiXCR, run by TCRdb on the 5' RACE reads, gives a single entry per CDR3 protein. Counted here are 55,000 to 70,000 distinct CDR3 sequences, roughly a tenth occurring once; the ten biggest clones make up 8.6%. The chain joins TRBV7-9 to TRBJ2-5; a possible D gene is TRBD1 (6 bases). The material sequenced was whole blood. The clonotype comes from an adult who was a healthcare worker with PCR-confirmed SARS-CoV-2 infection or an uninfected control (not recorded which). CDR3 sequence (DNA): TGTGCCAGCAGCCTTCCAGGGGTAGAGACCCAGTACTTC. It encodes CASSLPGVETQYF.